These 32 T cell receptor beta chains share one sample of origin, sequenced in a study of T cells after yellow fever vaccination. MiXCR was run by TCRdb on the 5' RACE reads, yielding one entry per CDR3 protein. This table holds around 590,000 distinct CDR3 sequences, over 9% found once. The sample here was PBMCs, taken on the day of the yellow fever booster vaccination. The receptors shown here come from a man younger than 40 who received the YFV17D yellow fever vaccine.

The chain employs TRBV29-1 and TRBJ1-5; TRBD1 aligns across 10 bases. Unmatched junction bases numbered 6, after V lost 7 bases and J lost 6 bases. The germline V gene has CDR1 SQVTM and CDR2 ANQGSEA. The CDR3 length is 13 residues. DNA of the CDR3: TGCAGCGCCCAGACAGGGGGCTCTCAGCCCCAGCATTTT. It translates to CSAQTGGSQPQHF.

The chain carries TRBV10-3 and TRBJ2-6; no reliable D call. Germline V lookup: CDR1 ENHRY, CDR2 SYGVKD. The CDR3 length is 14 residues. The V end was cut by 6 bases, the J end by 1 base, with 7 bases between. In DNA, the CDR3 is TGTGCCATCAGCCCAATTTCTGGGGCCAACGTCCTGACTTTC. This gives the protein CAISPISGANVLTF.

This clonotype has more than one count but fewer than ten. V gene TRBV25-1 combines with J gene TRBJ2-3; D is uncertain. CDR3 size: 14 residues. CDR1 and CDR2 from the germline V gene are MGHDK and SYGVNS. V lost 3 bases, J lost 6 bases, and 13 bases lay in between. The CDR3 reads CASSEQRVGDTQYF. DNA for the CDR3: TGTGCCAGCAGTGAGCAAAGGGTTGGTGATACGCAGTATTTT.

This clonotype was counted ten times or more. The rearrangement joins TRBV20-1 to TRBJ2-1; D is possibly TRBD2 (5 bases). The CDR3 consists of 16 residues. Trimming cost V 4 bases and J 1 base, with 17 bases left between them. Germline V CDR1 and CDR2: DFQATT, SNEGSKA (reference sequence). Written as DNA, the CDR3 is TGCAGTGCTACCTTATCCCGGACTGGGTCCTACAATGAGCAGTTCTTC. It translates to CSATLSRTGSYNEQFF.

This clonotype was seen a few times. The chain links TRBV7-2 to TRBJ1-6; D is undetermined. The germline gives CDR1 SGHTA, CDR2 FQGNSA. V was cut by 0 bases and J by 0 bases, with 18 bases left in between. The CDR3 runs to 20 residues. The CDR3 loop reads CASSLAFAGGSGSYNSPLHF. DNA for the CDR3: TGTGCCAGCAGCTTAGCGTTTGCGGGAGGCTCAGGCTCCTATAATTCACCCCTCCACTTT.

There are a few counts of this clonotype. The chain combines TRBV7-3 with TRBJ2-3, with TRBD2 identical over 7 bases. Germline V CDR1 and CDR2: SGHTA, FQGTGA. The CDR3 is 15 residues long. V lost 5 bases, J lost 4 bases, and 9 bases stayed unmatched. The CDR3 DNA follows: TGTGCCAGCAGCATCGGGGGGAGTGGCCCAGATACGCAGTATTTT. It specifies CASSIGGSGPDTQYF.

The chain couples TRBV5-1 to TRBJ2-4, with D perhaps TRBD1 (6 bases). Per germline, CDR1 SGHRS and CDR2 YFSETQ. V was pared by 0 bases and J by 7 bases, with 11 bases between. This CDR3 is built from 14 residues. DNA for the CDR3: TGCGCCAGCAGCTTGGCTCAGGGGTTGAACATTCAGTACTTC. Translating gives CASSLAQGLNIQYF.

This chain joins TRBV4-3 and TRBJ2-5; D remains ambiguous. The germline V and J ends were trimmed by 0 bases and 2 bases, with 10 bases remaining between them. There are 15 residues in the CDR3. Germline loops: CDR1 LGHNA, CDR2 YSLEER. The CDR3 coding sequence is TGCGCCAGCAGCCAAGATCGGCAGCCTCAAGAGACCCAGTACTTC. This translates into CASSQDRQPQETQYF.

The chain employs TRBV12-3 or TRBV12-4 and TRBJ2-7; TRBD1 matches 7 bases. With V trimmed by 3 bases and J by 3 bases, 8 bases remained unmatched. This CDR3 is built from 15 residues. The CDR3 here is CASSLGVQGFYEQYF. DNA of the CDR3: TGTGCCAGCAGTTTGGGCGTACAGGGGTTCTACGAGCAGTACTTC.

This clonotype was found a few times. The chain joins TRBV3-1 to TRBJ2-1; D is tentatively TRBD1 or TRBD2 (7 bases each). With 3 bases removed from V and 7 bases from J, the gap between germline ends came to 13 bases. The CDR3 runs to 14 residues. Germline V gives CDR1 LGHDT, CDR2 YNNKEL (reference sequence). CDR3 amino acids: CASSHAGGGNEQFF. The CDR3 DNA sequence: TGTGCCAGCAGCCACGCAGGGGGGGGGAATGAGCAGTTCTTC.

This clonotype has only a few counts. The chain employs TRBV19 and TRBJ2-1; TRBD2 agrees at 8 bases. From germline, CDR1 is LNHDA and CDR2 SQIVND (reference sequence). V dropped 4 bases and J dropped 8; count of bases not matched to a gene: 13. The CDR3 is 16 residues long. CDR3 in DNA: TGTGCCAGTAGTACCCTTGGTAGCGGGAATAACCATGAGCAGTTCTTC. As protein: CASSTLGSGNNHEQFF.

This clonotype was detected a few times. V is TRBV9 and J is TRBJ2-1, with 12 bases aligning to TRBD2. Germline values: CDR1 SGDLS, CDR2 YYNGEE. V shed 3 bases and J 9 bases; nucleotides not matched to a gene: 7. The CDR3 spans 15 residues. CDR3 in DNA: TGTGCCAGCAGCGCCCGACTAGCGGGAGAGGTTGAGCAGTTCTTC. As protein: CASSARLAGEVEQFF.

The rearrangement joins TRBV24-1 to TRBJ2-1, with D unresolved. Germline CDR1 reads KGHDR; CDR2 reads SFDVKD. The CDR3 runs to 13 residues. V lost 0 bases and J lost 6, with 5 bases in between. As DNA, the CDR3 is TGTGCCACCAGTGATTTGCTGGCCAATGAGCAGTTCTTC. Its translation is CATSDLLANEQFF.

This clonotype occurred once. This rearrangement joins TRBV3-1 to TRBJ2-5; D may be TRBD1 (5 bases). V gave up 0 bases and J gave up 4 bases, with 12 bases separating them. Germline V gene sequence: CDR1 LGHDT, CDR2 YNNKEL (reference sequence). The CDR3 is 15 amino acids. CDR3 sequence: CASSQEVQGGETQYF. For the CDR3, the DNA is TGTGCCAGCAGCCAAGAAGTCCAGGGTGGAGAGACCCAGTACTTC.

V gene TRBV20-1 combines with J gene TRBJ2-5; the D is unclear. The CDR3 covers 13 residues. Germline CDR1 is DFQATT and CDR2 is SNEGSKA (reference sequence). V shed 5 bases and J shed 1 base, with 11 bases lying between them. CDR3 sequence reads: CSAELRPQETQYF. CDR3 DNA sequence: TGCAGTGCTGAGCTCCGTCCCCAAGAGACCCAGTACTTC.

CDR3 in amino acids: CASSYSVLAGAGELFF. In DNA, the CDR3 is TGTGCCAGCAGTTACTCGGTGCTAGCGGGAGCCGGGGAGCTGTTTTTT. J is TRBJ2-2 and V is TRBV6-5, with 10 bases that match TRBD2. V was pared by 0 bases and J by 6 bases, with 4 bases of the junction left unmatched. The V gene's germline CDR1 is MNHEY and CDR2 SVGAGI. The CDR3 is 16 amino acids.

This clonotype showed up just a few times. CDR3 sequence (DNA): TGCGCCAGCAGCCAAGATCGCCCCCGGGGACCTAGGACCACCGGGGAGCTGTTTTTT. It yields the protein CASSQDRPRGPRTTGELFF. The rearrangement uses TRBV4-3 and TRBJ2-2; D may correspond to TRBD1 or TRBD2 (5 bases each). The V gene lost 0 bases and the J gene lost 4 bases, with 21 bases spanning the gap. The length of the CDR3 is 19 residues. Looked up from germline, CDR1 is LGHNA and CDR2 is YSLEER.

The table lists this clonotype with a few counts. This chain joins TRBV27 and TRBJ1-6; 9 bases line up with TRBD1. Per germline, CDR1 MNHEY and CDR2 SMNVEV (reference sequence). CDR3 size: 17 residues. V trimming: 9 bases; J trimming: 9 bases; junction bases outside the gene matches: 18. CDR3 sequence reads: CASKRPGQGVLGSPLHF. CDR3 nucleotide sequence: TGTGCCAGTAAACGACCGGGACAGGGCGTCCTCGGTTCACCCCTCCACTTT.

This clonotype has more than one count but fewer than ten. The CDR3 DNA reads TGCAGCGTTGAAGGGGACGGTCGGGGGGCCTACAATGAGCAGTTCTTC. Protein sequence: CSVEGDGRGAYNEQFF. The V and J genes are TRBV29-1 and TRBJ2-1; 7 nucleotides match TRBD2. CDR1 is SQVTM, CDR2 ANQGSEA, per germline. V lost 1 base, J lost 2 bases, and 8 bases stayed unmatched. CDR3 length: 16 residues.

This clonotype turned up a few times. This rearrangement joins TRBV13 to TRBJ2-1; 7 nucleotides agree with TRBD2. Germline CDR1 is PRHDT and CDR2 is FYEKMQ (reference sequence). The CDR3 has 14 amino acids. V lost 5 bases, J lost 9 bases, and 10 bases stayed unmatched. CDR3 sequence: CASSRYAGVGEQFF. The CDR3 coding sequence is TGTGCCAGCAGCAGGTACGCGGGAGTCGGTGAGCAGTTCTTC.

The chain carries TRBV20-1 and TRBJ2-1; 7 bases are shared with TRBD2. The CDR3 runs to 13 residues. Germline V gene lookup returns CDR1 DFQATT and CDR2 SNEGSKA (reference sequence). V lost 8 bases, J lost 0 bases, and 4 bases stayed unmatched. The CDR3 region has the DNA TGCAGTACCGGGAGGAGCTCCTACAATGAGCAGTTCTTC. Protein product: CSTGRSSYNEQFF.

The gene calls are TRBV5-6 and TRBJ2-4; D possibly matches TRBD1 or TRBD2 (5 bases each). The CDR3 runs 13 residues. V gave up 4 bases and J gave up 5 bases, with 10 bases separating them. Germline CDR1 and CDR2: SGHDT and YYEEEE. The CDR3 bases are TGTGCCAGCAGCCGGGACGTGGAAAACATTCAGTACTTC. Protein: CASSRDVENIQYF.

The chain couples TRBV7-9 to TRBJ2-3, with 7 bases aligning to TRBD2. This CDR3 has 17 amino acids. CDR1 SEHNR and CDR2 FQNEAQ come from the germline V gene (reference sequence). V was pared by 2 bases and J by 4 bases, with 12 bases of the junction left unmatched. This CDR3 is CASSLYGGLGTADTQYF. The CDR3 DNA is TGTGCCAGCAGCTTATACGGTGGACTAGGCACTGCAGATACGCAGTATTTT. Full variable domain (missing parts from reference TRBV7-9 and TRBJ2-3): DTGVSQNPRHKITKRGQNVTFRCDPISEHNRLYWYRQTLGQGPEFLTYFQNEAQLEKSRLLSDRFSAERPKGSFSTLEIQRTEQGDSAMYLCASSLYGGLGTADTQYFGPGTRLTVL.

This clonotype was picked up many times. This chain's CDR3 is CASPRLAVNTGELFF. CDR3 nucleotides: TGTGCCAGCCCACGGCTAGCGGTGAACACCGGGGAGCTGTTTTTT. The gene calls are TRBV11-2 and TRBJ2-2; 7 positions agree with TRBD2. CDR1 is SGHAT, CDR2 FQNNGV, per germline. With 8 bases clipped from V and 1 base from J, the junction kept 7 bases outside the gene matches. This CDR3 comprises 15 residues.

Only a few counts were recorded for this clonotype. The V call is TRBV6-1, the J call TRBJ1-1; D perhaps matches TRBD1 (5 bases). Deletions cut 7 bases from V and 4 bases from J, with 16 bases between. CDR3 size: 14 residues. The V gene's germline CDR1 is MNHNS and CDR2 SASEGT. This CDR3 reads CASTTREFSTEAFF. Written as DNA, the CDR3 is TGTGCCAGCACTACCAGGGAATTCAGCACTGAAGCTTTCTTT.

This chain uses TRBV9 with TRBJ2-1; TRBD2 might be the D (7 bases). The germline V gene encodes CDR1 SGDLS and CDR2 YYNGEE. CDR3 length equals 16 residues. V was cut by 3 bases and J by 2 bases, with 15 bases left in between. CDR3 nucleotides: TGTGCCAGCAGCGCGGGGGCGGGAGTGGCCTACAATGAGCAGTTCTTC. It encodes CASSAGAGVAYNEQFF.

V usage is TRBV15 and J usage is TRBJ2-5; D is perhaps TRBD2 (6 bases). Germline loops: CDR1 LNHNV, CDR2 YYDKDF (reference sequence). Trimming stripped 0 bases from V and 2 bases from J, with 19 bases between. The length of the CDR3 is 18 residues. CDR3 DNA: TGTGCCACCAGCAGAGATTTTTCCGGATCCGGGAGACAAGAGACCCAGTACTTC. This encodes CATSRDFSGSGRQETQYF.

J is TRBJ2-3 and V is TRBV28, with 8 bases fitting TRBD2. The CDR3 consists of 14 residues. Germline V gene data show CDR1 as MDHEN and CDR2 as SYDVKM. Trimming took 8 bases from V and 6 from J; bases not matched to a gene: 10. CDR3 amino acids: CASGSGGAPDTQYF. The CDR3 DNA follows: TGTGCCAGCGGTTCGGGGGGGGCGCCGGATACGCAGTATTTT.

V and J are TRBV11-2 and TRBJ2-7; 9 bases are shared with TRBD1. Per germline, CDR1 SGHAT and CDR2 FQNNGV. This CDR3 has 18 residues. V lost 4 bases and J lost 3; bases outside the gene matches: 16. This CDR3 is CASSSTGTGTGKIYEQYF. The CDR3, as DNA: TGTGCCAGCAGCTCGACCGGTACCGGGACAGGGAAAATCTACGAGCAGTACTTC.

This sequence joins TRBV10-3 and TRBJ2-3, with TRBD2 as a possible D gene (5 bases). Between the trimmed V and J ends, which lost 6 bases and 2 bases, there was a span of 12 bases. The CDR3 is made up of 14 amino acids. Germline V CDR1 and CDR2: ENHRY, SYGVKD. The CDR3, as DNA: TGTGCCATCAGGCGGGCAGGAGACACAGATACGCAGTATTTT. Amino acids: CAIRRAGDTDTQYF.

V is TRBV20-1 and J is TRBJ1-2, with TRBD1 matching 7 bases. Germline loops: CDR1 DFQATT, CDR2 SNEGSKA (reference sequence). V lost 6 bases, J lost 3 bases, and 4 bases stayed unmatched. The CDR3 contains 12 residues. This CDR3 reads CSASDRDYGYTF. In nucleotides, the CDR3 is TGCAGTGCATCCGACAGGGACTATGGCTACACCTTC.

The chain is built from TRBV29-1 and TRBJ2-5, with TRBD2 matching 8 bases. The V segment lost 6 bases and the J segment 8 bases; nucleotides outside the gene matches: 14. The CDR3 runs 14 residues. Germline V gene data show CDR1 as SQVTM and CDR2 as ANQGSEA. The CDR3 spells CSVPRLARGGTQYF. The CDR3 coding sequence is TGCAGCGTACCCAGACTAGCGAGGGGGGGAACCCAGTACTTC.